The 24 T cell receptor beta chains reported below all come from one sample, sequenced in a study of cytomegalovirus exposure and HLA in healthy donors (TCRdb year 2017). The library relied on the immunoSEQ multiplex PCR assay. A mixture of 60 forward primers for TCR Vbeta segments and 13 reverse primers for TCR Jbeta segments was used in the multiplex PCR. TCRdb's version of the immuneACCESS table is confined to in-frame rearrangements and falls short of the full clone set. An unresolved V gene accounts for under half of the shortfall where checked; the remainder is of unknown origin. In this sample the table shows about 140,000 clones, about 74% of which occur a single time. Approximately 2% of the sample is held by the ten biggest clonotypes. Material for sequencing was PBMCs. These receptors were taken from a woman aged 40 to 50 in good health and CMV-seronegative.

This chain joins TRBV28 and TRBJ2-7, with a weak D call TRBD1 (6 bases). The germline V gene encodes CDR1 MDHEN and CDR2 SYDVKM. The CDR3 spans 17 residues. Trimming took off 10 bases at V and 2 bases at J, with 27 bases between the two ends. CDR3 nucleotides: TGTGCCATCGCAACCTCAGGGGCCCGACCCGCCGCCTACGAGCAGTACTTC. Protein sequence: CAIATSGARPAAYEQYF.

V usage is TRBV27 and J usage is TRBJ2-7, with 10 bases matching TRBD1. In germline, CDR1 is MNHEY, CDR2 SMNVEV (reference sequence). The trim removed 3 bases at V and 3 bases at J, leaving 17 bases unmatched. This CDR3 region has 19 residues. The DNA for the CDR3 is TGTGCCAGCAGTTTTTCCCAGGGCGACGTAGGGACAGGGGACTACGAGCAGTACTTC. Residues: CASSFSQGDVGTGDYEQYF.

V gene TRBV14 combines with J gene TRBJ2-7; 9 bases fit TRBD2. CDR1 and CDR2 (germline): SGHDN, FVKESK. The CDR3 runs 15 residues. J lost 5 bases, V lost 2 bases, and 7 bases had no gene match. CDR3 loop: CASSQTQLAGDEQYF. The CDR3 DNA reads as TGTGCCAGCAGCCAAACGCAATTAGCGGGAGACGAGCAGTACTTC.

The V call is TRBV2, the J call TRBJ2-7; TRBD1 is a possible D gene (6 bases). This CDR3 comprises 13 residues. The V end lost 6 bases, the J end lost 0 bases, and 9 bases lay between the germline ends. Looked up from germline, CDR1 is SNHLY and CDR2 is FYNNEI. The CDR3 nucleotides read TGTGCCAGCAGCGGACAGATCTCCTACGAGCAGTACTTC. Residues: CASSGQISYEQYF.

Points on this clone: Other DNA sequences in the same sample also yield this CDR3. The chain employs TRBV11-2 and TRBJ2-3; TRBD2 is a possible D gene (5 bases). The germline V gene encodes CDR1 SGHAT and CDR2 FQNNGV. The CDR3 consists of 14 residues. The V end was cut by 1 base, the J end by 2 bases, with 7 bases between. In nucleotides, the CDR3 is TGTGCCAGCAGCTTAGGACTATCCACAGATACGCAGTATTTT. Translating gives CASSLGLSTDTQYF.

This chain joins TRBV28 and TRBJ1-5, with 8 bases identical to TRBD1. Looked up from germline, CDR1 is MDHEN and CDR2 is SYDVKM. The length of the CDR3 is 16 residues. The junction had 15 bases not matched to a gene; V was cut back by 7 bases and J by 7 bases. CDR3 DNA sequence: TGTGCCAGCAATTCCCCAGGACAGGGCTCATGGCAGCCCCAGCATTTT. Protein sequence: CASNSPGQGSWQPQHF.

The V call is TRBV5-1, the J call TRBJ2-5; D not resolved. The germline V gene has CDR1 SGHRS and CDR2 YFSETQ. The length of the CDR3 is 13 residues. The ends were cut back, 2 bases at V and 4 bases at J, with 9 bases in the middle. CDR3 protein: CASSFGPGETQYF. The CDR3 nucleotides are TGCGCCAGCAGCTTCGGTCCTGGAGAGACCCAGTACTTC.

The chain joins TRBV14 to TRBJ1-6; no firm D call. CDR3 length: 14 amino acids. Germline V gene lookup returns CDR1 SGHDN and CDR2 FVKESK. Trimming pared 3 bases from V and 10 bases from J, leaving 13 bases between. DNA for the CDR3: TGTGCCAGCAGCCAGATCATCGAGAGATCACCCCTCCACTTT. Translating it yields CASSQIIERSPLHF.

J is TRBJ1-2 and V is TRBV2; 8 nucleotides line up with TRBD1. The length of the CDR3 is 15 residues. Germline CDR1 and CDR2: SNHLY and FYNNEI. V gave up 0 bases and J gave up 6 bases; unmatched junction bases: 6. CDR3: CASSEAWQGADGYTF. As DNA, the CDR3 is TGTGCCAGCAGTGAAGCGTGGCAGGGGGCGGATGGCTACACCTTC. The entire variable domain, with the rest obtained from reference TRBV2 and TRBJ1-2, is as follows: EPEVTQTPSHQVTQMGQEVILRCVPISNHLYFYWYRQILGQKVEFLVSFYNNEISEKSEIFDDQFSVERPDGSNFTLKIRSTKLEDSAMYFCASSEAWQGADGYTFGSGTRLTVV.

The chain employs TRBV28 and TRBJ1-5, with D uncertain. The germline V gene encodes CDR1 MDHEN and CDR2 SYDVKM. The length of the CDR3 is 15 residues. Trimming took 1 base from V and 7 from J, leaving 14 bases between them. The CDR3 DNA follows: TGTGCCAGCAGTTTATTGCCCGGGGTCGGACAGCCCCAGCATTTT. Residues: CASSLLPGVGQPQHF.

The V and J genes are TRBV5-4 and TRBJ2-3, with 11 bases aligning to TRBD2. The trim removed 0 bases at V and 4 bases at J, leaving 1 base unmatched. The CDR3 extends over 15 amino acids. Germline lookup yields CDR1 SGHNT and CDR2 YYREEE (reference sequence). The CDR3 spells CASSLGLAGSDTQYF. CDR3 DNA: TGTGCCAGCAGCTTGGGACTAGCGGGGTCAGATACGCAGTATTTT.

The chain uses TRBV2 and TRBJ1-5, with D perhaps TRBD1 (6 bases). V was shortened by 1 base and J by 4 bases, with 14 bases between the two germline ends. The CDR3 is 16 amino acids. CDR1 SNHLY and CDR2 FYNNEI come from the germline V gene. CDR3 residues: CASSEGGGGPNQPQHF. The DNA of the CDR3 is TGTGCCAGCAGTGAAGGGGGTGGGGGCCCAAATCAGCCCCAGCATTTT.

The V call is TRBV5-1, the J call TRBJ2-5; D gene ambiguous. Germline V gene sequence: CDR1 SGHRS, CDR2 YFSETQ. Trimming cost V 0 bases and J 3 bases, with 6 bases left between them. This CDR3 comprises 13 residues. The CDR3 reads CASSLVSEETQYF. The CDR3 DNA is TGCGCCAGCAGCTTGGTATCGGAAGAGACCCAGTACTTC.

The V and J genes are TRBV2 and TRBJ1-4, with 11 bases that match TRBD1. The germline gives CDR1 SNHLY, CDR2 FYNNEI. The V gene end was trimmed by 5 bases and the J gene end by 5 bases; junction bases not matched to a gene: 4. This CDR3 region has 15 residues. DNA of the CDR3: TGTGCCAGCAGTAGGGACAGGGGGAGGAATGAAAAACTGTTTTTT. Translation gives CASSRDRGRNEKLFF.

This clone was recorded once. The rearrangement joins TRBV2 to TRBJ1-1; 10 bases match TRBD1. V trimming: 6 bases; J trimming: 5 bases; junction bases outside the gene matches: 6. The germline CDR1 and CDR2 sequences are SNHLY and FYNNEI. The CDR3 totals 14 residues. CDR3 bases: TGTGCCAGCAGCCTGGGACAGGGGCGGACTGAAGCTTTCTTT. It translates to CASSLGQGRTEAFF.

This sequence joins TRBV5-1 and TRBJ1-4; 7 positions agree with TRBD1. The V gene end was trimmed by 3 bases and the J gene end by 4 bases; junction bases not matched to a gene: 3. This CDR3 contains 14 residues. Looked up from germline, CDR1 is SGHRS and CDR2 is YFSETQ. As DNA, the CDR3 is TGCGCCAGCAGCTGGGACAGTGATAATGAAAAACTGTTTTTT. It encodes CASSWDSDNEKLFF.

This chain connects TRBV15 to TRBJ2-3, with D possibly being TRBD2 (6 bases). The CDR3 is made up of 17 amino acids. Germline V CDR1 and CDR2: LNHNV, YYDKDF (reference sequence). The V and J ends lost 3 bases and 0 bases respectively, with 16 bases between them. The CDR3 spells CATSSPGGTLSTDTQYF. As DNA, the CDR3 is TGTGCCACCAGCAGCCCGGGCGGGACCCTTAGCACAGATACGCAGTATTTT.

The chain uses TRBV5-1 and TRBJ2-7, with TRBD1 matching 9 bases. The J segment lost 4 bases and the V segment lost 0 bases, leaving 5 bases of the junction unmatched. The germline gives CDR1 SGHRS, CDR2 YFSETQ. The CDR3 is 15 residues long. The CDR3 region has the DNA TGCGCCAGCAGCTTGGCCGGGACAGGGAATTACGAGCAGTACTTC. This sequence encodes CASSLAGTGNYEQYF.

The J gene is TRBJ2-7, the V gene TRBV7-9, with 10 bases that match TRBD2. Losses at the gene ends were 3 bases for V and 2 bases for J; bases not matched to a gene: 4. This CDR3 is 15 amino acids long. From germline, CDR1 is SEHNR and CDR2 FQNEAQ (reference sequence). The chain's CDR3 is CASSFSGGTTYEQYF. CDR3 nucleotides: TGTGCCAGCAGCTTTAGCGGGGGGACTACCTACGAGCAGTACTTC.

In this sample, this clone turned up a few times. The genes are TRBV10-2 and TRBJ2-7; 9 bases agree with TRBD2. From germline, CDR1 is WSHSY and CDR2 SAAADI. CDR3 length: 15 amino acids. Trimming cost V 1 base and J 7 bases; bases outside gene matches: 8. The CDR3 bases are TGCGCCAGCAGTGAGTGGGCGGGGGGGAAGTTAGAGCAGTACTTC. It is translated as CASSEWAGGKLEQYF.

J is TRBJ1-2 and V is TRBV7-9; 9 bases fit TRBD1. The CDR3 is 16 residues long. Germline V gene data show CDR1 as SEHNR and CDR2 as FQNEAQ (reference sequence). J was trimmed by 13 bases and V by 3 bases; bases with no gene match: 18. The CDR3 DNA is TGTGCCAGCAGCTTGAGAGACAGGGGGGAGGTATTGATTTTCACCTTC. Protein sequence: CASSLRDRGEVLIFTF.

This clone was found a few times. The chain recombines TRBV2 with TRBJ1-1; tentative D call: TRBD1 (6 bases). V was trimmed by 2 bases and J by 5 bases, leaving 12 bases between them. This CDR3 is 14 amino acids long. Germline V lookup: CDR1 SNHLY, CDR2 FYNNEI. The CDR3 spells CASSERVRGTEAFF. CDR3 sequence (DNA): TGTGCCAGCAGTGAACGGGTCAGGGGTACTGAAGCTTTCTTT.

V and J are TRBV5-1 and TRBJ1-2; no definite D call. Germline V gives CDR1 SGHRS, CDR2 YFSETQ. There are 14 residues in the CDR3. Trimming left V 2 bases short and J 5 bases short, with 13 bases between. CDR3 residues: CASSFERVEYGYTF. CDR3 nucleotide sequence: TGCGCCAGCAGCTTCGAACGGGTTGAGTATGGCTACACCTTC.

The CDR3 sequence is CASSESESPGGYTEAFF. CDR3 sequence (DNA): TGCGCCAGCAGTGAGTCAGAGAGCCCAGGGGGTTACACTGAAGCTTTCTTT. V is TRBV10-1 and J is TRBJ1-1, with 7 bases matching TRBD1. Germline lookup yields CDR1 WNHNN and CDR2 SYGVQD (reference sequence). V trimming: 0 bases; J trimming: 3 bases; junction bases outside the gene matches: 10. The CDR3 spans 17 residues.